The 20 T cell receptor beta chains in this list originate from one sample, sequenced in a study of human thymus T cells (dated by TCRdb to about 2020). Thymus tissue was collected as surgical resects that were removed during corrective cardiac surgery. The method was the immunoSEQ multiplex PCR assay. The source is immuneACCESS, and TCRdb retained only in-frame sequences with V and J called. Part of the clones is not carried over; for the studies checked, unresolved V genes explain less than half of this, and the remainder is unexplained. Recorded for this sample are about 130,000 clones; more than 90% of them occurred a single time. Around 0.025% of the sample is held by the ten biggest clonotypes. Material for sequencing was thymus tissue. Receptor source: a boy under two years old with a congenital heart defect but otherwise immunologically healthy.

CDR3 sequence (DNA): TGTGCCAGCAGCTTAGGCCTGTTGGGGCAAGAGACCCAGTACTTC. The encoded protein is CASSLGLLGQETQYF. V usage is TRBV13 and J usage is TRBJ2-5; no definite D call. The CDR3 length is 15 residues. Germline V CDR1 and CDR2: PRHDT, FYEKMQ (reference sequence). V lost 0 bases to trimming and J lost 2 bases, with 10 bases between them.

V and J are TRBV23-1 and TRBJ2-7; 8 bases are a match to TRBD1. TRBV23-1 is an open reading frame, and its role is uncertain. J gave up 3 bases and V 4 bases, and 20 bases lay outside the gene matches. This CDR3 comprises 19 residues. DNA for the CDR3: TGCGCCAGCAGTCCCATTAGGACAGGGAGGTTGGAGCACCTCTACGAGCAGTACTTC. This encodes CASSPIRTGRLEHLYEQYF.

The V gene is TRBV6-6, the J gene TRBJ1-6; 7 nucleotides align to TRBD1. V shed 4 bases and J 7 bases; nucleotides not matched to a gene: 7. Germline-derived CDR1 and CDR2 are MNHNY and SVGAGI (reference sequence). The CDR3 consists of 15 residues. The CDR3 coding sequence is TGTGCCAGCAGTTCCCCGGGACAGAAGAATTCACCCCTCCACTTT. Protein: CASSSPGQKNSPLHF.

This clone was seen a handful of times. CDR3 residues: CASSLVGVYEQYF. For the CDR3, the DNA is TGTGCCAGCAGCTTAGTGGGGGTCTACGAGCAGTACTTC. The chain links TRBV7-2 to TRBJ2-7; D may be TRBD1 or TRBD2 (5 bases each). The CDR3 has 13 amino acids. V lost 1 base to trimming and J lost 3 bases, with 7 bases between them. Germline CDR1 reads SGHTA; CDR2 reads FQGNSA.

V usage is TRBV7-6 and J usage is TRBJ2-3; D gene uncertain. CDR1 is SGHVS and CDR2 is FNYEAQ in the germline V gene. V shed 1 base and J shed 6 bases, with 8 bases lying between them. The CDR3 has 13 amino acids. The DNA for the CDR3 is TGTGCCAGCAGCTTAGACTTCCGGGATACGCAGTATTTT. Its translation is CASSLDFRDTQYF.

This chain links TRBV19 with TRBJ1-1; D call uncertain. V was pared by 3 bases and J by 10 bases, with 15 bases between. Germline-derived CDR1 and CDR2 are LNHDA and SQIVND (reference sequence). This CDR3 spans 13 amino acids. CDR3 loop: CASSIGRRAGAFF. For the CDR3, the DNA is TGTGCCAGTAGTATTGGCAGGAGGGCTGGAGCTTTCTTT.

The V call is TRBV4-2, the J call TRBJ1-2; 8 nucleotides match TRBD1. With V trimmed by 1 base and J by 4 bases, 2 bases remained unmatched. The CDR3 consists of 14 residues. Germline-derived CDR1 and CDR2 are LGHNA and YNFKEQ. The CDR3 region has the DNA TGTGCCAGCAGCCAAGGGACAGGGCCCTATGGCTACACCTTC. It codes for CASSQGTGPYGYTF.

The chain combines TRBV10-3 with TRBJ1-5, with a tentative D call TRBD1 (5 bases). Germline V gene sequence: CDR1 ENHRY, CDR2 SYGVKD. The CDR3 contains 13 residues. The V gene lost 6 bases and the J gene lost 4 bases, with 10 bases spanning the gap. This chain's CDR3 is CAIRGTQNQPQHF. The DNA for the CDR3 is TGTGCCATCAGGGGGACCCAAAATCAGCCCCAGCATTTT.

This chain connects TRBV10-3 to TRBJ2-4; the D gene could be TRBD1 or TRBD2 (5 bases each). Germline CDR1 reads ENHRY; CDR2 reads SYGVKD. Trimming cost V 8 bases and J 8 bases, with 13 bases left between them. This CDR3 comprises 12 residues. The CDR3 DNA sequence: TGTGCCATCGGGGACCGCGCGGACATTCAGTACTTC. As protein: CAIGDRADIQYF.

The rearrangement joins TRBV5-1 to TRBJ1-1; 8 positions match TRBD1. Germline CDR1 reads SGHRS; CDR2 reads YFSETQ. The CDR3 runs to 15 residues. J gave up 6 bases and V 4 bases, and 11 bases lay outside the gene matches. The CDR3 sequence: CASSLNGQGGPEAFF. DNA for the CDR3: TGCGCCAGCAGCCTAAATGGACAGGGTGGCCCTGAAGCTTTCTTT. The full variable domain, completed using reference TRBV5-1 and TRBJ1-1, is KAGVTQTPRYLIKTRGQQVTLSCSPISGHRSVSWYQQTPGQGLQFLFEYFSETQRNKGNFPGRFSGRQFSNSRSEMNVSTLELGDSALYLCASSLNGQGGPEAFFGQGTRLTVV.

This clone was detected a few times. This chain joins TRBV4-3 and TRBJ1-1; D uncertain. Germline V lookup: CDR1 LGHNA, CDR2 YSLEER. The CDR3 consists of 12 residues. V lost 3 bases and J lost 2, with 4 bases in between. CDR3 DNA: TGCGCCAGCAGCCATCCTAACACTGAAGCTTTCTTT. This codes for CASSHPNTEAFF.

CDR3 protein: CASLETPAPADTQYF. The CDR3 DNA reads as TGTGCCAGCTTAGAAACTCCTGCGCCCGCAGATACGCAGTATTTT. This chain uses TRBV7-9 with TRBJ2-3; D is ambiguous. The CDR3 extends over 15 amino acids. Looked up from germline, CDR1 is SEHNR and CDR2 is FQNEAQ (reference sequence). Trimming left V 8 bases short and J 4 bases short, with 19 bases between.

This sequence joins TRBV13 and TRBJ2-1; either TRBD1 or TRBD2 may fit D (6 bases each). CDR3 size: 12 residues. The germline V gene encodes CDR1 PRHDT and CDR2 FYEKMQ (reference sequence). With 8 bases removed from V and 11 bases from J, the gap between germline ends came to 16 bases. The CDR3 DNA is TGTGCCAGCTTACTCGGCGGGACAAAGCAGTTCTTC. Translation gives CASLLGGTKQFF.

Concerning this clone: A read error may produce the germline difference seen at one junction end. This rearrangement joins TRBV7-7 to TRBJ2-5; 9 bases align to TRBD1. The CDR3 loop spans 15 amino acids. The germline gives CDR1 SSHAT, CDR2 FNYEAQ (reference sequence). The CDR3 loop reads CASSLHRGRGETQYF. In nucleotides, the CDR3 is TGTGCTAGCAGCTTACACAGGGGGCGCGGGGAGACCCAGTACTTC.

The rearrangement joins TRBV6-5 to TRBJ2-2; D ambiguous. Germline CDR1 reads MNHEY; CDR2 reads SVGAGI. This CDR3 comprises 14 residues. Trimming took off 3 bases at V and 8 bases at J, with 13 bases between the two ends. CDR3 residues: CASSYSPNEGELFF. For the CDR3, the DNA is TGTGCCAGCAGTTATTCACCCAATGAGGGGGAGCTGTTTTTT.

The CDR3 DNA reads TGTGCCAGCATGGAGAAAACCTACGAGCAGTACTTC. Amino acids: CASMEKTYEQYF. The V and J genes are TRBV28 and TRBJ2-7; no firm D call. The germline V and J ends were trimmed by 7 bases and 2 bases, with 9 bases remaining between them. The CDR3 spans 12 residues. Germline V gives CDR1 MDHEN, CDR2 SYDVKM. Filled out from reference TRBV28 and TRBJ2-7, the complete variable domain reads DVKVTQSSRYLVKRTGEKVFLECVQDMDHENMFWYRQDPGLGLRLIYFSYDVKMKEKGDIPEGYSVSREKKERFSLILESASTNQTSMYLCASMEKTYEQYFGPGTRLTVT.

The chain uses TRBV28 and TRBJ1-6; D uncertain. The germline gives CDR1 MDHEN, CDR2 SYDVKM. Between the trimmed V and J ends, which lost 1 base and 2 bases, there was a span of 12 bases. CDR3 length: 17 amino acids. In nucleotides, the CDR3 is TGTGCCAGCAGTTTATACGCTCCCGAGACCTATAATTCACCCCTCCACTTT. Amino acid sequence: CASSLYAPETYNSPLHF.

This clone was seen a single time. V and J are TRBV6-1 and TRBJ2-7; 9 bases line up with TRBD2. CDR3 size: 17 residues. Trimming took 5 bases from V and 5 from J; bases not matched to a gene: 16. Germline CDR1 and CDR2: MNHNS and SASEGT. CDR3 loop: CASSQGVAGAVWDEQYF. CDR3 bases: TGTGCCAGCAGTCAAGGGGTAGCGGGGGCTGTCTGGGACGAGCAGTACTTC.

The chain combines TRBV5-1 with TRBJ2-7; D assignment may be TRBD1 or TRBD2 (5 bases each). From germline, CDR1 is SGHRS and CDR2 YFSETQ. The CDR3 spans 13 residues. V was shortened by 4 bases and J by 7 bases, with 15 bases between the two germline ends. This CDR3 is CASSGGPEIEQYF. The CDR3 DNA sequence: TGCGCCAGCAGCGGGGGTCCCGAAATAGAGCAGTACTTC.

The J gene is TRBJ2-5, the V gene TRBV7-2; no reliable D call. This CDR3 has 12 residues. The germline V gene encodes CDR1 SGHTA and CDR2 FQGNSA. Trimming took off 3 bases at V and 10 bases at J, with 12 bases between the two ends. This CDR3 reads CASSFPGWDQYF. The DNA of the CDR3 is TGTGCCAGCAGCTTCCCTGGTTGGGACCAGTACTTC.